This entry is about one T cell receptor beta chain. The data were obtained in a study of OX40 agonist ivuxolimab in advanced cancers. CDR1 is SNHLY, CDR2 FYNNEI, per germline. J lost 0 bases, V lost 7 bases, and 13 bases had no gene match. This CDR3 spans 17 amino acids. Some clones are missing from TCRdb's copy, which holds only in-frame ones; the method was immunoSEQ multiplex PCR. The table has about 36,000 clones, around 77% seen once. Baseline was the first blood sampling point, followed by cycle 4 day 1 and cycle 7 day 1. V usage is TRBV2 and J usage is TRBJ1-1, with 8 bases that match TRBD1. This receptor was obtained from an adult with an advanced solid tumor such as melanoma, head and neck, liver or kidney cancer. The sequences come from CD4+ or CD8+ T cells sorted from blood, collected in a trial of the OX40 agonist ivuxolimab. CDR3 coding DNA: TGTGCCAGCACCACATTCCGGACAGGGTTTATGAACACTGAAGCTTTCTTT. This sequence encodes CASTTFRTGFMNTEAFF. Supplemented by reference TRBV2 and TRBJ1-1, the full variable domain reads EPEVTQTPSHQVTQMGQEVILRCVPISNHLYFYWYRQILGQKVEFLVSFYNNEISEKSEIFDDQFSVERPDGSNFTLKIRSTKLEDSAMYFCASTTFRTGFMNTEAFFGQGTRLTVV.